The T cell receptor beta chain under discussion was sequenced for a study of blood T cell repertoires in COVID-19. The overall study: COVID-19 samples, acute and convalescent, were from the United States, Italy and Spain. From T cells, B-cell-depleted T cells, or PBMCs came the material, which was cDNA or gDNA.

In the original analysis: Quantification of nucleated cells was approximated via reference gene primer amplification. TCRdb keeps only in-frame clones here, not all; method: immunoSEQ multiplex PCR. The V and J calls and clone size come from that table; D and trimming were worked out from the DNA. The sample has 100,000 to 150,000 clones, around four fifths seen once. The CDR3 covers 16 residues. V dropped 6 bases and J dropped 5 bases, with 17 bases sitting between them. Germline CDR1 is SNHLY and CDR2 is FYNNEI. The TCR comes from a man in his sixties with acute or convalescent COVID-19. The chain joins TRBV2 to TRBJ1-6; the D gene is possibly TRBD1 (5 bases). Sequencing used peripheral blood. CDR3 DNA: TGTGCCAGCAGCGCGTTCTCGAGACAGAATAATTCACCCCTCCACTTT. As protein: CASSAFSRQNNSPLHF.